Following are 8 T cell receptor beta chains from one sample sequenced in a study of shared clonotypes between healthy human individuals. The data were produced by immunoSEQ multiplex PCR, yet TCRdb's version contains in-frame clones alone and is incomplete. Found here are some 1,400,000 clones, roughly 97% of them singletons; the top ten hold roughly 1.2%. Sequencing input: naive CD4+ T cells sorted from blood. Specified subset: CD45RA+ positively selected. Receptors originate from a man aged 25-40 years in good health.

The chain carries TRBV18 and TRBJ2-5, with D uncertain. The CDR3 covers 16 residues. Per germline, CDR1 KGHSH and CDR2 LQKENI. Trimming left V 2 bases short and J 1 base short, with 14 bases between. The CDR3 nucleotides read TGTGCCAGCTCACCATTGGGCCCCGGTATCCAAGAGACCCAGTACTTC. Translated: CASSPLGPGIQETQYF.

The chain is built from TRBV21-1 and TRBJ2-2; the table's TRBD1 call for D was not verified on the DNA. TRBV21-1 is a known pseudogene. CDR3 length: 15 amino acids. This CDR3 is CASSFRQGDTGELFF. The CDR3, as DNA: TGTGCCAGCAGCTTCCGACAGGGAGACACCGGGGAGCTGTTTTTT.

The J gene is TRBJ1-5, the V gene TRBV30, with 10 bases that match TRBD1. Germline CDR1 is GTSNPN and CDR2 is SVGIG (reference sequence). The CDR3 has 14 residues. After removal of 3 bases from V and 5 bases from J, the junction contained 4 bases not matched to a gene. The CDR3 loop is CAWSAGTGDQPQHF. The CDR3 nucleotides read TGTGCCTGGAGCGCCGGGACAGGGGATCAGCCCCAGCATTTT.

V and J are TRBV27 and TRBJ2-1; D might be TRBD2 (5 bases). In germline, CDR1 is MNHEY, CDR2 SMNVEV (reference sequence). The V and J ends lost 2 bases and 0 bases respectively, with 14 bases between them. This CDR3 is 17 amino acids long. CDR3 sequence reads: CASSLRLETISYNEQFF. The DNA for the CDR3 is TGTGCCAGCAGTTTAAGGCTTGAGACTATCTCCTACAATGAGCAGTTCTTC.

The chain combines TRBV11-2 with TRBJ2-4, with 13 bases fitting TRBD2. V dropped 1 base and J dropped 1; count of bases not matched to a gene: 7. The CDR3 has 19 residues. Germline V gene sequence: CDR1 SGHAT, CDR2 FQNNGV. This CDR3 reads CASSLGGLAGNWAKNIQYF. The DNA of the CDR3 is TGTGCCAGCAGCTTAGGGGGACTAGCGGGAAACTGGGCCAAAAACATTCAGTACTTC.

The chain has TRBV11-2 and TRBJ1-1, with D unresolved. V dropped 5 bases and J dropped 7 bases, with 17 bases sitting between them. The CDR3 contains 14 residues. Germline CDR1 reads SGHAT; CDR2 reads FQNNGV. CDR3 sequence (DNA): TGTGCCAGCAGCCCACGAGCGGTGCTCGGTGAAGCTTTCTTT. Its protein product is CASSPRAVLGEAFF.

This clone was counted a single time. Other nucleotide sequences in the sample specify the same CDR3. V usage is TRBV18 and J usage is TRBJ2-5; D possibly corresponds to TRBD2 (5 bases). There are 14 residues in the CDR3. Per germline, CDR1 KGHSH and CDR2 LQKENI. Trimming removed 3 bases at V and 1 base at J, with 9 bases between. The CDR3 bases are TGTGCCAGCTCACCCCGCCTAGCCCAAGAGACCCAGTACTTC. Translation: CASSPRLAQETQYF.

Remarks on this clone: Additional DNA sequences in this sample encode the identical CDR3. The V and J genes are TRBV5-1 and TRBJ2-1; 12 positions match TRBD2. V shed 2 bases and J 4 bases; nucleotides not matched to a gene: 4. The CDR3 runs 16 residues. The germline V gene has CDR1 SGHRS and CDR2 YFSETQ. Written as DNA, the CDR3 is TGCGCCAGCAGCTTCGGACTAGCGGGGTCATACAATGAGCAGTTCTTC. Translating it yields CASSFGLAGSYNEQFF.